This T cell receptor beta chain came from a study of blood T cell repertoires in COVID-19. Study as a whole: COVID-19 samples collected from the United States, Italy and Spain covered acute and convalescent phases. PBMCs, B-cell-depleted T cells, or T cells were the source of the cDNA or gDNA that made up the material.

Authors' processing steps: Estimates of nucleated cell counts were drawn from the amplification of reference gene primers. Here immunoSEQ multiplex PCR was the method, and the copy in TCRdb shows in-frame clones only, minus some. That table is the source of V, J and clone size, and D and trimming were worked out from the DNA. The table shows roughly 100,000 clones, with 80% to 90% occurring only once. The CDR3 extends over 14 amino acids. The V gene's germline CDR1 is SEHNR and CDR2 FQNEAQ (reference sequence). Trimming removed 5 bases from V and 3 bases from J; junction bases left unmatched: 6. The sequenced sample was peripheral blood. The sequence came from a human donor in a cohort sampled during active COVID-19. The gene calls are TRBV7-9 and TRBJ2-7; 8 positions agree with TRBD1. CDR3 sequence (DNA): TGTGCCAGCAGCCCGACCGGACAGGGCTACGAGCAGTACTTC. Its protein product is CASSPTGQGYEQYF.